One T cell receptor (beta chain) is described in this entry. This entry comes from a study of cytomegalovirus exposure and HLA in healthy donors. Germline V CDR1 and CDR2: SGHTA, FQGNSA. CDR3 length: 15 amino acids. J gave up 8 bases and V 2 bases, and 9 bases lay outside the gene matches. The PCR ran on 60 Vbeta and 13 Jbeta primers. The repertoire was sequenced with immunoSEQ multiplex PCR; TCRdb's copy has only in-frame clones and lacks some. Altogether approximately 170,000 clones are present, 80% being singletons, with the ten largest covering roughly 4.5%. Sequenced input: PBMCs. The receptor comes from a woman aged 50 to 60 in good health and CMV-seropositive. The rearrangement uses TRBV7-2 and TRBJ1-2, with 9 bases lining up with TRBD1. The CDR3 region has the DNA TGTGCCAGCAGCTTATCAACCGGGACAGGGAGAGGCTACACCTTC. Protein sequence: CASSLSTGTGRGYTF.